The clone carrying this T cell receptor (beta chain) has only one observation. Libraries were prepared by immunoSEQ multiplex PCR; TCRdb keeps only in-frame clonotypes and omits some of them. The data contain approximately 140,000 clones, about nine tenths of them singletons. These data come from a study of blood T cell repertoires in COVID-19. This CDR3 has 16 amino acids. The chain uses TRBV21-1 and TRBJ2-7; the D segment call TRBD1 is taken from the table without a DNA check. TRBV21-1 is listed as a pseudogene. Specimen: peripheral blood. The TCR sequence derives from a human donor in a cohort sampled during active COVID-19. CDR3 sequence reads: CASSVHDRGPSYEQYF. Here the CDR3 DNA reads TGTGCCAGCAGCGTACACGACAGGGGGCCGTCCTACGAGCAGTACTTC.